The next 23 T cell receptor beta chains were all read from a single sample in a study of blood T cell repertoires in COVID-19. The method was immunoSEQ multiplex PCR; TCRdb's version includes in-frame clones alone and lacks a portion of them. The sample shows around 200,000 clones, roughly 80% of them seen only once. The source material was peripheral blood. These receptors were collected from a man between 25 and 39 years old with active or convalescent COVID-19.

This sequence joins TRBV19 and TRBJ1-2, with TRBD1 identical over 9 bases. CDR1 LNHDA and CDR2 SQIVND come from the germline V gene (reference sequence). Unmatched junction bases numbered 8, after V lost 4 bases and J lost 8 bases. This CDR3 contains 14 residues. Written as DNA, the CDR3 is TGTGCCAGTAGTACAGGAGGACAGGGGATAGGCTACACCTTC. It is translated as CASSTGGQGIGYTF.

This chain links TRBV12-3 or TRBV12-4 with TRBJ1-2, with D possibly matching TRBD1 (6 bases). Trimming shortened V by 4 bases and J by 6 bases, and 12 bases separated the two germline ends. The CDR3 runs 13 residues. The chain's CDR3 is CASSSGGLHGYTF. CDR3 coding DNA: TGTGCCAGCAGTTCGGGGGGGCTCCATGGCTACACCTTC.

The V gene is TRBV30, the J gene TRBJ2-1; TRBD2 agrees at 9 bases. The V and J ends lost 2 bases and 15 bases, in that order; junction bases with no gene match: 20. In germline, CDR1 is GTSNPN, CDR2 SVGIG (reference sequence). The CDR3 sequence is 16 residues long. In nucleotides, the CDR3 is TGTGCCTGGAGTCCTATTCTCGGACTAGCGAATTATCATCTGTTCTTC. Protein: CAWSPILGLANYHLFF.

The CDR3 reads CASSLAVQGGAYEQYF. DNA of the CDR3: TGTGCCAGCTCACTTGCCGTACAGGGGGGGGCCTACGAGCAGTACTTC. The chain joins TRBV18 to TRBJ2-7, with a possible D match to TRBD1 (8 bases). The CDR3 is 16 amino acids. The germline gives CDR1 KGHSH, CDR2 LQKENI. V shed 4 bases and J shed 2 bases, with 18 bases lying between them.

The V gene is TRBV2, the J gene TRBJ2-5, with 8 bases aligning to TRBD1. V lost 5 bases to trimming and J lost 2 bases; unmatched junction nucleotides: 7. This CDR3 contains 15 residues. Per the germline V gene, CDR1 is SNHLY and CDR2 is FYNNEI. The CDR3 DNA is TGTGCCAGCAGTACCGACAGGGGCCGGCAAGAGACCCAGTACTTC. This encodes CASSTDRGRQETQYF.

The V call is TRBV21-1, the J call TRBJ1-5; TRBD1, as called in the table, went unchecked against the DNA. TRBV21-1 is annotated as a pseudogene. There are 18 residues in the CDR3. The CDR3 is CASSNVGHPHRGHQPQHF. In DNA, the CDR3 is TGTGCCAGCAGCAATGTCGGTCACCCCCACAGGGGGCATCAGCCCCAGCATTTT.

CDR3 sequence (DNA): TGTGCCAGCGCTAGCGGGGTCCACTACAATGAGCAGTTCTTC. Protein product: CASASGVHYNEQFF. The rearrangement joins TRBV19 to TRBJ2-1, with 9 bases aligning to TRBD2. Germline V gene data show CDR1 as LNHDA and CDR2 as SQIVND (reference sequence). The CDR3 is 14 amino acids. J was trimmed by 3 bases and V by 9 bases; bases with no gene match: 6.

The J gene is TRBJ1-3, the V gene TRBV6-5, with no clear D. The V gene's germline CDR1 is MNHEY and CDR2 SVGAGI. CDR3 length equals 13 residues. V lost 6 bases, J lost 4 bases, and 10 bases lay in between. DNA for the CDR3: TGTGCCAGCAGCAGATCTCAAGGAAACACCATATATTTT. Residues: CASSRSQGNTIYF.

The gene calls are TRBV6-2 or TRBV6-3 and TRBJ2-5; D possibly corresponds to TRBD2 (7 bases). The CDR3 runs to 17 residues. V lost 2 bases and J lost 1, with 17 bases in between. Germline assignment: CDR1 MNHEY and CDR2 SVGEGT. The CDR3 sequence is CASSYRLGGPAQETQYF. In DNA, the CDR3 is TGTGCCAGCAGTTACAGGTTGGGGGGGCCGGCCCAAGAGACCCAGTACTTC.

This clone was observed once. This chain uses TRBV28 with TRBJ1-1; D might be TRBD1 (5 bases). From germline, CDR1 is MDHEN and CDR2 SYDVKM. The CDR3 loop spans 15 amino acids. The V gene lost 2 bases and the J gene lost 1 base, with 11 bases spanning the gap. CDR3 bases: TGTGCCAGCAGTTTAGTGGGGGGGAGGAACACTGAAGCTTTCTTT. This translates into CASSLVGGRNTEAFF.

The chain links TRBV18 to TRBJ2-6; possible D gene TRBD1, 6 bases. The CDR3 contains 20 residues. Germline V gene lookup returns CDR1 KGHSH and CDR2 LQKENI. V was shortened by 1 base and J by 1 base, with 20 bases between the two germline ends. The CDR3 coding sequence is TGTGCCAGCTCACCACAGACAGGCCTAGATTGGGTGTCTGGGGCCAACGTCCTGACTTTC. Amino acids: CASSPQTGLDWVSGANVLTF.

As concerns this clone: A junction end diverges from the germline sequence, so it may reflect a read error. The gene calls are TRBV27 and TRBJ1-2; a possible D gene is TRBD1 (5 bases). The CDR3 length is 13 residues. Germline V gives CDR1 MNHEY, CDR2 SMNVEV (reference sequence). The CDR3, as DNA: TGTGCCAGCAGTATATCCACAGGAGATGGCTACACCTTC. As protein: CASSISTGDGYTF.

This chain links TRBV18 with TRBJ2-1; 7 bases line up with TRBD1. This CDR3 has 15 amino acids. The V gene end was trimmed by 5 bases and the J gene end by 5 bases; junction bases not matched to a gene: 9. The germline gives CDR1 KGHSH, CDR2 LQKENI. The chain's CDR3 is CASSKDRERHNEQFF. The CDR3 DNA follows: TGTGCCAGCTCAAAAGACAGGGAGAGGCACAATGAGCAGTTCTTC.

The rearrangement joins TRBV3-1 (or the pseudogene TRBV3-2) to TRBJ1-2; unclear D gene. CDR1 LGHDT and CDR2 YNNKEL come from the germline V gene (reference sequence). Trimming pared 4 bases from V and 4 bases from J, leaving 10 bases between. The CDR3 contains 13 residues. Written as DNA, the CDR3 is TGTGCCAGCAGCCTGGGAGGGCTCTATGGCTACACCTTC. Translated: CASSLGGLYGYTF.

The chain employs TRBV7-8 and TRBJ1-1; 8 bases align to TRBD1. CDR1 and CDR2 (germline): SGHVS, FQNEAQ. The CDR3 is made up of 16 amino acids. After removal of 1 base from V and 2 bases from J, the junction contained 6 bases not matched to a gene. CDR3 amino acids: CASSLVRQGANTEAFF. The DNA of the CDR3 is TGTGCCAGCAGCTTAGTCAGGCAGGGGGCCAACACTGAAGCTTTCTTT.

DNA of the CDR3: TGCGCCAGCAGGCCGACTAGCGGGAGGCAAGAGACCCAGTACTTC. Translated: CASRPTSGRQETQYF. The chain couples TRBV5-1 to TRBJ2-5; 13 nucleotides agree with TRBD2. V lost 5 bases and J lost 2; bases outside the gene matches: 3. The CDR3 totals 15 residues. In germline, CDR1 is SGHRS, CDR2 YFSETQ.

The rearrangement uses TRBV6-5 and TRBJ2-3; no firm D call. CDR1 and CDR2 from the germline V gene are MNHEY and SVGAGI. This CDR3 has 14 residues. Trimming removed 4 bases at V and 5 bases at J, with 13 bases between. This CDR3 is CASSFMSLLDTQYF. The CDR3 DNA sequence: TGTGCCAGCAGTTTTATGAGCCTCTTAGATACGCAGTATTTT.

This chain joins TRBV7-8 and TRBJ1-4, with TRBD1 as a possible D gene (6 bases). Germline-derived CDR1 and CDR2 are SGHVS and FQNEAQ. CDR3 length: 16 amino acids. Trimming left V 3 bases short and J 4 bases short, with 15 bases between. The CDR3 DNA reads TGTGCCAGCAGCTTCCTAGGGGGGGCCCTTAATGAAAAACTGTTTTTT. It translates to CASSFLGGALNEKLFF.

The J gene is TRBJ2-3, the V gene TRBV30, with D perhaps TRBD1 (5 bases). Trimming shortened V by 1 base and J by 2 bases, and 10 bases separated the two germline ends. This CDR3 contains 14 residues. Germline V gene sequence: CDR1 GTSNPN, CDR2 SVGIG (reference sequence). Here the CDR3 reads CAWSEVGDTDTQYF. The CDR3 nucleotides are TGTGCCTGGAGTGAGGTAGGGGACACAGATACGCAGTATTTT.

The V call is TRBV30, the J call TRBJ1-2; D is uncertain. This CDR3 spans 11 amino acids. CDR1 is GTSNPN, CDR2 SVGIG, per germline (reference sequence). Trimming removed 5 bases at V and 4 bases at J, with 8 bases between. Written as DNA, the CDR3 is TGTGCCTGGGGGCGGTCCTATGGCTACACCTTC. Translated, it gives CAWGRSYGYTF.

The table lists this clone with many counts. The chain uses TRBV19 and TRBJ1-2; a weak D match, TRBD1 (5 bases). V was pared by 5 bases and J by 7 bases, with 14 bases between. Germline assignment: CDR1 LNHDA and CDR2 SQIVND (reference sequence). This CDR3 has 13 amino acids. The CDR3, as DNA: TGTGCCAGTAGTCCGGACAAACAGTCTGGCTACACCTTC. Protein product: CASSPDKQSGYTF.

About this clone itself: Germline and junction disagree at one end, which may indicate a read error. The chain employs TRBV6-1 and TRBJ1-1, with 11 positions matching TRBD1. Germline V lookup: CDR1 MNHNS, CDR2 SASEGT. The CDR3 has 16 residues. The CDR3, as DNA: TGTGCCAGCAGAGAAGGGACAGGGGGACTTAACACTGAAGCTTTCTTT. It encodes CASREGTGGLNTEAFF.

The J gene is TRBJ2-5, the V gene TRBV5-1, with 7 bases identical to TRBD2. V was pared by 0 bases and J by 4 bases, with 12 bases of the junction left unmatched. The CDR3 has 17 amino acids. Germline V CDR1 and CDR2: SGHRS, YFSETQ. The chain's CDR3 is CASSLAVKRGGGETQYF. In DNA form, the CDR3 reads TGCGCCAGCAGCTTGGCCGTTAAGCGGGGAGGAGGAGAGACCCAGTACTTC.